This T cell receptor beta chain is drawn from a study of T cells in tumors and immune-related adverse events (dated by TCRdb to the early 2020s). The treatment or condition tag for this specimen amounts to: nivolumab (PD-1 blockade) given before sampling. The DNeasy Blood and Tissue Kit was used to extract DNA from formalin-fixed paraffin-embedded specimens. Spanning cysteine to phenylalanine, the CDR3 consists of 16 amino acids. The read is trimmed to its CDR3 DNA, 48 bases read in frame from base 1. V is pruned by 4 bases and J by 11 bases, leaving 17 bases of the junction without a gene match. CDR1 and CDR2 (MGHDK, SYGVNS) derive from the germline V gene. The immunoSEQ assay was used to amplify and sequence the TCR beta locus, producing bulk TCR Vbeta CDR3 data. In the paper's pipeline: CDR3s were excluded if they were non-productive, were shorter than 7 amino acids, or did not start with C or end with F/W. Analysis was limited to specimens with at least 1000 reads, and clonotypes were defined at the amino acid level. Clonality was calculated as 1 minus Pielou's evenness. To equalize library sizes, abundance-weighted random subsampling with replacement was performed 100 times so that 95% confidence intervals could be reported. The Morisita overlap index was used to quantify repertoire overlap, and for each specimen the top 40 clones were checked for overlap with the irAE. Entries here come from immuneACCESS through TCRdb and include only in-frame sequences with V and J called. Some clones fail to appear in such tables; in the studies checked, an unresolved V gene covers under half of the shortfall, and the cause of the remainder is unknown. D and trimming were read from the DNA, whereas the V and J calls and clone size are those reported in that table. In this sample the table shows some 2,300 clones, 83% of which occur a single time. The ten largest clones represent 7% of the sample.

Note on this clone: The specificity of this receptor is unknown. Base qualities are not provided; no much larger clone lies one nucleotide away.

The chain is made from TRBV25-1 and TRBJ2-1, and 7 junction bases match TRBD1. The starting material was tumor tissue, obtained from a patient treated with anti-PD-1 therapy. This receptor was taken from a female donor with metastatic renal cell carcinoma. The nucleotide sequence is given as TGTGCCAGCAGTGGAACCGGGACAGCCCGAATTACGAAGCAGTTCTTC. This encodes CASSGTGTARITKQFF.